The clone carrying this T cell receptor beta chain has at least ten counts. Its target is unknown. The record originates from a study of T cells in Graves' hyperthyroidism and ophthalmopathy. Study as a whole: Sampling of peripheral blood happened at initial diagnosis, prior to any treatment. The study, taken as a whole, reports: Blood also showed most of the thyroid clonotypes that were expanded above 0.001.

Uncontrolled infection, other autoimmune disease, pregnancy or lactation led to exclusion. Trimming removed 1 base from V and 5 bases from J, with 6 bases in between. The CDR3 covers 14 residues. Template material for amplifying TCR beta CDR3 regions consisted of RNA transcripts. An initial round of RT-PCR targeting the TCR CDR3 relied on the HTBI primer set. TCRdb recomputed calls from the multiplex PCR reads with MiXCR, one row per CDR3 protein. This table has under 650,000 distinct CDR3 sequences, under 20% appearing once. The V and J genes are TRBV12-3 or TRBV12-4 and TRBJ1-6, with D hard to call. The sequence came from a woman in her twenties or thirties with Graves' hyperthyroidism. Material for sequencing was blood. The CDR3 DNA is TGTGCCAGCAGTTTAGGCCAGGATAATTCACCCCTCCACTTT. Protein product: CASSLGQDNSPLHF.